This T cell receptor (beta chain) was profiled in a study of shared clonotypes between healthy human individuals. This clone is a singleton in its sample. Its antigen is unidentified. V trimming: 3 bases; J trimming: 4 bases; junction bases outside the gene matches: 5. CDR1 and CDR2 (germline): SGDLS, YYNGEE. The CDR3 covers 15 residues. Overall study results and limits: For naive CD4 cells, roughly 4.8% of clonotypes were shared across several donors. The donor pool, a small one, limited the genetic and exposure-history diversity represented.

Clones were sequenced by immunoSEQ multiplex PCR, and TCRdb holds only the in-frame ones, with some missing. Seen here are 500,000 to 550,000 clones, 95% to 96% observed once, and the top ten hold about 0.059%. The gene calls are TRBV9 and TRBJ2-1; TRBD1 matches 9 bases. The sequence derives from a woman in her 30s in good health. Sequencing used naive CD4+ T cells sorted from blood. Subset specified: CD45RA+ positively selected. CDR3 region: CASSARDRAYNEQFF. The CDR3, as DNA: TGTGCCAGCAGCGCCCGGGACAGGGCATACAATGAGCAGTTCTTC.